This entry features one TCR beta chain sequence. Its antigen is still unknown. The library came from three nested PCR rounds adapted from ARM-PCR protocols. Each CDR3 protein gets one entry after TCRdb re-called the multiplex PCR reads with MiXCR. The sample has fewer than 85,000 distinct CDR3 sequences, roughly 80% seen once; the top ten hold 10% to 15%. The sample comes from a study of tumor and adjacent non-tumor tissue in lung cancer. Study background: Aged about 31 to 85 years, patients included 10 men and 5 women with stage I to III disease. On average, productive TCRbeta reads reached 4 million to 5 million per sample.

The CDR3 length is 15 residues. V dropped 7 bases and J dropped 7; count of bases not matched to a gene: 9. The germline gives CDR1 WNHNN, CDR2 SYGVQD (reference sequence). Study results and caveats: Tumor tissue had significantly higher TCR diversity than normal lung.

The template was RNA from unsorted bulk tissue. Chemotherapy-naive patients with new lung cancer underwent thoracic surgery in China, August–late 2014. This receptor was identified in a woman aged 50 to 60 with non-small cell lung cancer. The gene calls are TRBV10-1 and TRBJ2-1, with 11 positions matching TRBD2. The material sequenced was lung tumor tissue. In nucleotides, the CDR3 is TGCGCCAGCACCATACTAGCGGGAGTGGGGAATGAGCAGTTCTTC. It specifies CASTILAGVGNEQFF.